The rows below give T cell receptor beta chains drawn from one sample of a study of blood T cell repertoires in COVID-19. Profiled with immunoSEQ multiplex PCR; TCRdb holds only in-frame clones, not every one. The table records fewer than 250,000 clones, over 75% of them present only once. The sequenced sample consisted of PBMCs or T cells enriched from blood (not recorded which). These receptors were obtained from a man aged 25-45 years in a cohort exposed to, infected with or recovered from COVID-19 (not recorded which). Both conserved end residues are part of each CDR3. The order of the fields is D gene, clone size, J gene, V gene, CDR3 protein, CDR3 DNA. The D gene is left open where the match is weak. Where a row states a size, it is once, few, many or the class of an expanded clone; other rows omit it.

>.|.|TRBJ1-5|TRBV2
CASSSGYGSNQPQHF
TGTGCCAGCAGCTCAGGGTACGGGAGCAATCAGCCCCAGCATTTT
>.|.|TRBJ1-1|TRBV28
CASSSRGVMNTEAFF
TGTGCCAGCAGTTCAAGAGGTGTTATGAACACTGAAGCTTTCTTT
>.|.|TRBJ1-1|TRBV21-1
CASSKVVWGGRPEAFF
TGTGCCAGCAGCAAAGTCGTCTGGGGGGGACGGCCTGAAGCTTTCTTT
>.|once|TRBJ2-7|TRBV7-2
CASNLRLTSYEQYF
TGTGCCAGCAATCTCCGACTGACTTCCTACGAGCAGTACTTC
>.|.|TRBJ2-1|TRBV6-5
CASIAGLSSYNEQFF
TGTGCCAGCATTGCGGGATTGAGCTCCTACAATGAGCAGTTCTTC
>TRBD1|.|TRBJ1-2|TRBV7-9
CASSLVQGADYGYTF
TGTGCCAGCAGCTTAGTCCAGGGGGCAGACTATGGCTACACCTTC
>TRBD1|.|TRBJ1-2|TRBV4-1
CASSQGTGALGYTF
TGCGCCAGCAGCCAAGGGACAGGGGCGCTTGGCTACACCTTC
>.|.|TRBJ2-3|TRBV28
CASSLFRLGTDTQYF
TGTGCCAGCAGTTTATTCAGACTAGGCACAGATACGCAGTATTTT
>.|.|TRBJ1-1|TRBV7-9
CASSLVGTGAREAFF
TGTGCCAGCAGCTTAGTGGGTACAGGAGCACGTGAAGCTTTCTTT
>TRBD2|.|TRBJ2-1|TRBV13
CASSARTSISNEQFF
TGTGCCAGCAGCGCCCGGACTAGCATTTCGAATGAGCAGTTCTTC
>TRBD2|.|TRBJ2-1|TRBV11-2
CASSLVIGLAGGRLNEQFF
TGTGCCAGCAGCTTAGTGATAGGACTAGCGGGAGGCCGTTTGAATGAGCAGTTCTTC
>TRBD1|.|TRBJ2-1|TRBV5-3
CARSRAGQGEQFF
TGTGCCAGAAGCCGCGCCGGACAGGGCGAGCAGTTCTTC
>.|.|TRBJ2-3|TRBV19
CASGIGDTQYF
TGTGCCAGCGGGATAGGAGATACGCAGTATTTT
>.|.|TRBJ2-6|TRBV4-2
CASSQVLGSGANVLTF
TGTGCCAGCAGCCAGGTCCTCGGGTCTGGGGCCAACGTCCTGACTTTC
>.|.|TRBJ1-2|TRBV28
CASSSPAIGAGYTF
TGTGCCAGCAGTTCCCCCGCTATAGGGGCTGGCTACACCTTC
>TRBD1|.|TRBJ1-5|TRBV5-6
CASSFGTGTRQPQHF
TGTGCCAGCAGCTTCGGGACAGGGACACGTCAGCCCCAGCATTTT
>TRBD1|.|TRBJ1-4|TRBV7-2
CASSADRGLKKLFF
TGTGCCAGCAGCGCGGACAGGGGGTTGAAAAAACTGTTTTTT
>TRBD1|.|TRBJ2-5|TRBV27
CASSRGTGETQYF
TGTGCCAGCAGTCGCGGGACAGGGGAGACCCAGTACTTC
>TRBD1|.|TRBJ1-1|TRBV24-1
CATSDDGTGEAFF
TGTGCCACCAGTGATGACGGGACAGGAGAAGCTTTCTTT
>TRBD1|.|TRBJ2-1|TRBV9
CASSPRGTGVNNEQFF
TGTGCCAGCAGCCCCCGGGGGACAGGGGTGAACAATGAGCAGTTCTTC
>.|.|TRBJ2-1|TRBV5-1
CASTTGGGDEQFF
TGCGCCAGCACTACCGGGGGAGGAGATGAGCAGTTCTTC
>.|few|TRBJ2-3|TRBV6-5
CASSYSAKKTDTQYF
TGTGCCAGCAGTTACTCAGCTAAAAAAACAGATACGCAGTATTTT
>.|.|TRBJ2-1|TRBV5-8
CASSLVVGVSYNEQFF
TGTGCCAGCAGCTTGGTTGTGGGAGTCTCCTACAATGAGCAGTTCTTC
>TRBD1|.|TRBJ1-5|TRBV7-6
CASSHKDRAGNQPQHF
TGTGCCAGCAGCCATAAAGACAGGGCTGGCAATCAGCCCCAGCATTTT
>TRBD1|.|TRBJ1-1|TRBV5-1
CASSLGDRVNTEAFF
TGCGCCAGCAGCCTTGGGGACAGGGTTAACACTGAAGCTTTCTTT
>.|.|TRBJ2-1|TRBV7-9
CASTAGTPSYNEQFF
TGTGCCAGCACGGCGGGGACTCCCTCCTACAATGAGCAGTTCTTC
>.|once|TRBJ2-3|TRBV9
CASSVAQAPRSTDTQYF
TGTGCCAGCAGCGTAGCGCAGGCCCCAAGGAGCACAGATACGCAGTATTTT
>.|.|TRBJ1-2|TRBV5-1
CASSPPGGPYGYTF
TGCGCCAGCAGCCCACCGGGGGGGCCTTATGGCTACACCTTC
>.|.|TRBJ1-3|TRBV6-5
CASSQGHSGNTIYF
TGTGCCAGCAGTCAGGGGCACTCTGGAAACACCATATATTTT
>.|.|TRBJ1-6|TRBV4-3
CASRRGSPTNNSPLHF
TGCGCCAGCAGACGGGGGTCTCCCACGAATAATTCACCCCTCCACTTT
>TRBD2|.|TRBJ2-2|TRBV29-1
CSVEGLAGDSRAGELFF
TGCAGCGTTGAGGGACTAGCGGGAGACTCCAGGGCCGGGGAGCTGTTTTTT
>TRBD1|once|TRBJ1-2|TRBV27
CASSLQGNYGYTF
TGTGCCAGCAGTCTACAGGGGAACTATGGCTACACCTTC
>.|.|TRBJ1-3|TRBV7-8
CASSVEFSGNTIYF
TGTGCCAGCAGCGTGGAGTTCTCTGGAAACACCATATATTTT
>TRBD1|.|TRBJ1-5|TRBV6-2/TRBV6-3
CASSLTGGESNQPQHF
TGTGCCAGCAGCCTCACAGGGGGCGAGAGCAATCAGCCCCAGCATTTT
>.|.|TRBJ1-4|TRBV6-5
CASSYTTTGRGEKLFF
TGTGCCAGCAGTTACACCACGACAGGTCGGGGTGAAAAACTGTTTTTT
>.|.|TRBJ2-2|TRBV27
CASSWSETGELFF
TGTGCCAGCAGTTGGTCGGAGACCGGGGAGCTGTTTTTT
>TRBD1|many|TRBJ1-2|TRBV6-5
CASSYKTGTGLGYTF
TGTGCCAGCAGTTACAAAACCGGGACAGGGCTTGGCTACACCTTC
>.|.|TRBJ1-2|TRBV28
CASSPGQINYGYTF
TGTGCCAGCAGTCCAGGACAGATTAACTATGGCTACACCTTC
>TRBD2|.|TRBJ2-1|TRBV28
CASSFAGGDYNEQFF
TGTGCCAGCAGTTTTGCGGGAGGCGACTACAATGAGCAGTTCTTC
>TRBD1|.|TRBJ1-2|TRBV5-4
CASSLDRGGVGYTF
TGTGCCAGCAGCTTGGACAGGGGAGGAGTGGGCTACACCTTC